Listed below are T cell receptor beta chains from one sample, sequenced in a study of T cells in Graves' hyperthyroidism and ophthalmopathy. In TCRdb, the multiplex PCR reads were re-called with MiXCR into one record per CDR3 protein. The table lists about 840,000 distinct CDR3 sequences, roughly 40% of them singletons, with 7.5% to 9.5% in the top ten. Input material: blood. Receptors were obtained from a man between 18 and 35 years old with Graves' hyperthyroidism. The CDR3 runs from the conserved cysteine through the conserved F or W. Fields, in order: V gene, J gene, CDR3 protein.

>TRBV19|TRBJ1-2
CASSQRTVGYGYTF
>TRBV5-1|TRBJ2-7
CASSSDSMDSYEQYF
>TRBV29-1|TRBJ1-1
CSVEVFAETEAFF
>TRBV5-1|TRBJ1-1
CASRDRQGVAEAFF
>TRBV7-9|TRBJ1-3
CASSLGPGTGRLGNTIYF
>TRBV10-3|TRBJ2-7
CAIKGGTGGEQYF
>TRBV2|TRBJ1-3
CASSESTSSGNTIYF
>TRBV7-8|TRBJ2-7
CASSLPGPGVEQYF
>TRBV25-1|TRBJ2-7
CASRASTSYEQYF
>TRBV7-2|TRBJ2-7
CASSPKIGPLEQYF
>TRBV11-3|TRBJ1-5
CASRTNQDHF
>TRBV10-3|TRBJ1-4
CAISADRGNEKLFF
>TRBV19|TRBJ1-2
CASSNDGRTNYGYTF
>TRBV7-8|TRBJ2-7
CASSPPGLGSYEQYF
>TRBV20-1|TRBJ1-2
CSARGRAGEANYGYTF
>TRBV19|TRBJ2-7
CASSKGGSYEQYF
>TRBV29-1|TRBJ1-1
CSPYYLDGAFF
>TRBV9|TRBJ2-2
CASSVENTGELFF
>TRBV29-1|TRBJ2-7
CSAEQAGDPYEQYF
>TRBV20-1|TRBJ1-5
CSAPTGHSNQPQHF
>TRBV6-5|TRBJ2-5
CASRESQETQYF
>TRBV2|TRBJ2-2
CASNRQSNTGELFF
>TRBV9|TRBJ1-5
CASSPHQLVPQHF
>TRBV12-3/TRBV12-4|TRBJ1-5
CASSPGQPQHF
>TRBV29-1|TRBJ1-3
CSVAHPDREGYGYTIYF
>TRBV5-1|TRBJ2-7
CASSLPGRGDEQYF
>TRBV29-1|TRBJ2-3
CSVQVTGTQYF
>TRBV10-3|TRBJ2-5
CAISESEQVRKETQYF
>TRBV6-1|TRBJ1-6
CASKGPGGNNSPLHF
>TRBV7-9|TRBJ2-7
CASSWDPRAYEQYF
>TRBV7-3|TRBJ1-1
CASSDGSNTEAFF
>TRBV7-8|TRBJ2-7
CASSPRGPGRDEQYF
>TRBV10-3|TRBJ2-7
CATSGEGIPYEQYF
>TRBV7-9|TRBJ2-7
CASSLGQGLWYF
>TRBV7-6|TRBJ1-1
CASSITGVEAFF
>TRBV2|TRBJ2-7
CASRENGRGPDEQYF
>TRBV10-3|TRBJ2-7
CAISEKPSGRSGQYF
>TRBV7-9|TRBJ1-1
CASSLDNRGQSFF
>TRBV4-1|TRBJ2-5
CASSQDPVRQETQYF
>TRBV12-3/TRBV12-4|TRBJ2-5
CASSPGGGLQETQYF
>TRBV4-3|TRBJ2-7
CASSQDRASGSYEQYF
>TRBV5-1|TRBJ1-1
CASSLGGSMDTEALF
>TRBV9|TRBJ2-5
CASSVATGTSGGAETQYF
>TRBV7-3|TRBJ2-5
CASSLTGTSVETQYF
>TRBV20-1|TRBJ2-7
CSAPREAGLPYEQYF
>TRBV5-1|TRBJ1-2
CASSFEGLSFRYTF
>TRBV12-3/TRBV12-4|TRBJ2-5
CASSVGGPETQYF
>TRBV2|TRBJ1-1
CASSDPSSLDTEAFF
>TRBV6-5|TRBJ2-5
CASSYGGPATETQYF
>TRBV5-1|TRBJ1-5
CASSYTGGEQPQHF
>TRBV11-2|TRBJ1-2
CASSQGQGESGYTF
>TRBV2|TRBJ1-5
CASTGEGGGQPQHF
>TRBV24-1|TRBJ1-5
CASSQDGGRISPQHF
>TRBV6-5|TRBJ2-7
CASTHPLGVEQYF
>TRBV9|TRBJ2-5
CASSVEGGRKDRETQYF
>TRBV12-3/TRBV12-4|TRBJ1-1
CASSLLGGEAFF
>TRBV11-3|TRBJ2-2
CASSFEGSSYTGELFF
>TRBV20-1|TRBJ1-4
CSARDGQGAANEKLFF
>TRBV19|TRBJ1-1
CASTPTGTDTEAFF
>TRBV19|TRBJ1-2
CASLGRQDYGYTF